These 23 T cell receptor beta chains share one sample of origin, sequenced in a study of T-cell reconstitution after alpha-beta-depleted transplantation in children (TCRdb year 2016). Receptor amplification or capture employed PCR. For sequencing, an Illumina HiSeq 2500 was employed. Molecular barcoding was employed in the preparation of TCR libraries, with unique molecular identifiers being used to normalize TCRbeta repertoire quantification. TCRdb ran its own pipeline on the public reads, namely fastp trimming at Q25 and MiXCR clone calling, and kept in-frame beta chains. Each entry is one CDR3 protein sequence, shown with its most common DNA and genes. This sample has about 400,000 distinct CDR3 sequences in its table, and about an eighth of those were observed once. The ten largest clones add up to around 4.5% of the sample. The sample here was PBMCs, taken from the stem cell graft. Every receptor here comes from a human donor who donated a stem cell graft to a child with Fanconi anemia.

The genes are TRBV11-2 and TRBJ1-1; tentative D call: TRBD1 (5 bases). The CDR3 runs 16 residues. Germline V CDR1 and CDR2: SGHAT, FQNNGV. The V and J ends lost 5 bases and 1 base respectively, with 17 bases between them. The CDR3 sequence: CASSTRVGAKNTEAFF. For the CDR3, the DNA is TGTGCCAGCAGCACTAGGGTCGGGGCGAAGAACACTGAAGCTTTCTTT.

This clonotype was counted ten times or more. The chain couples TRBV20-1 to TRBJ2-1, with no clear D. Looked up from germline, CDR1 is DFQATT and CDR2 is SNEGSKA (reference sequence). The CDR3 covers 13 residues. V was shortened by 7 bases and J by 5 bases, with 15 bases between the two germline ends. CDR3 sequence (DNA): TGCAGTGTAACGGAGTTCGAGGACAATGAGCAGTTCTTC. Protein product: CSVTEFEDNEQFF.

The CDR3, as DNA: TGTGCCAGCAGCAACCTTTTCCGGGATAGCAATCAGCCCCAGCATTTT. Translating it yields CASSNLFRDSNQPQHF. The V and J genes are TRBV6-1 and TRBJ1-5; the D is unclear. The V and J ends lost 6 bases and 0 bases respectively, with 15 bases between them. Germline CDR1 is MNHNS and CDR2 is SASEGT. CDR3 length: 16 amino acids.

The V call is TRBV5-1, the J call TRBJ2-2; D ambiguous. CDR1 and CDR2 from the germline V gene are SGHRS and YFSETQ. This CDR3 region has 13 residues. V shed 4 bases and J shed 6 bases, with 10 bases lying between them. CDR3 bases: TGCGCCAGCAGCCTTAATAAGGCCGGGGAGCTGTTTTTT. As protein: CASSLNKAGELFF.

This clonotype was seen only once. This clone may be a read error of a much larger clone one base away. The CDR3 carries no conserved terminal phenylalanine or tryptophan, so it likely arises from a read error. The chain carries TRBV4-2 and TRBJ1-1; D gene uncertain. The CDR3 is 13 amino acids. Trimming cost V 1 base and J 5 bases, with 8 bases left between them. In germline, CDR1 is LGHNA, CDR2 YNFKEQ. This CDR3 is CASSQGKGTEAFY. Here the CDR3 DNA reads TGTGCCAGCAGCCAAGGCAAGGGAACTGAAGCTTTCTAT.

This sequence joins TRBV11-2 and TRBJ1-2; D unclear. The CDR3 sequence is 14 residues long. Per germline, CDR1 SGHAT and CDR2 FQNNGV. V shed 1 base and J shed 3 bases, with 9 bases lying between them. CDR3 DNA: TGTGCCAGCAGCTTAGGTAACAGTTACTATGGCTACACCTTC. Encoded protein: CASSLGNSYYGYTF.

A remark on this clonotype: One base away lies a much larger clone, so this may be a sequencing read error. This chain links TRBV29-1 with TRBJ2-2; a weak D match, TRBD1 (6 bases). V was shortened by 6 bases and J by 4 bases, with 15 bases between the two germline ends. This CDR3 is built from 14 residues. Germline values: CDR1 SQVTM, CDR2 ANQGSEA. The CDR3 is CSVRSTGPTGELFF. CDR3 bases: TGCAGCGTCAGAAGCACAGGGCCCACCGGGGAGCTGTTTTTT.

This clonotype was counted only a few times. The chain joins TRBV29-1 to TRBJ2-2, with D possibly TRBD1 on 6 matching bases. Trimming removed 2 bases from V and 5 bases from J, with 9 bases in between. The length of the CDR3 is 13 residues. CDR1 and CDR2 (germline): SQVTM, ANQGSEA. The CDR3 here is CSVEHRVTGELFF. CDR3 DNA sequence: TGCAGCGTTGAACACAGGGTGACCGGGGAGCTGTTTTTT.

This clonotype has ten or more counts. J is TRBJ2-1 and V is TRBV7-8, with 8 nucleotides matching TRBD2. Germline lookup yields CDR1 SGHVS and CDR2 FQNEAQ. With V trimmed by 5 bases and J by 8 bases, 8 bases remained unmatched. CDR3 length: 14 amino acids. For the CDR3, the DNA is TGTGCCAGCAGCGAGGGACTAGTAGGGTATGAGCAGTTCTTC. This encodes CASSEGLVGYEQFF.

This clonotype was detected ten times or more. The rearrangement uses TRBV7-8 and TRBJ2-1; TRBD1 aligns across 11 bases. Germline V gene sequence: CDR1 SGHVS, CDR2 FQNEAQ. There are 15 residues in the CDR3. The V gene end was trimmed by 5 bases and the J gene end by 5 bases; junction bases not matched to a gene: 5. CDR3 loop: CASSLGQGGNNEQFF. CDR3 coding DNA: TGTGCCAGCAGCCTGGGACAGGGGGGGAACAATGAGCAGTTCTTC.

The chain links TRBV5-6 to TRBJ1-5; D remains unclear. Germline values: CDR1 SGHDT, CDR2 YYEEEE. The CDR3 covers 14 residues. Trimming took off 4 bases at V and 0 bases at J, with 8 bases between the two ends. The CDR3 here is CASSPRFSNQPQHF. CDR3 in DNA: TGTGCCAGCAGCCCTCGTTTTAGCAATCAGCCCCAGCATTTT.

V and J are TRBV5-5 and TRBJ1-1, with D possibly being TRBD1 (6 bases). Trimming took off 1 base at V and 5 bases at J, with 15 bases between the two ends. Germline CDR1 is SGHKS and CDR2 is YYEKEE (reference sequence). There are 15 residues in the CDR3. The chain's CDR3 is CASSLIGQGKTEAFF. The CDR3 DNA follows: TGTGCCAGCAGCTTGATAGGTCAGGGGAAAACTGAAGCTTTCTTT.

In its sample, this clonotype was seen many times. The chain has TRBV4-3 and TRBJ2-7, with D possibly called TRBD1 or TRBD2 (6 bases each). The CDR3 length is 14 residues. CDR1 is LGHNA, CDR2 YSLEER, per germline. V was cut by 1 base and J by 7 bases, with 14 bases left in between. The DNA for the CDR3 is TGCGCCAGCAGCCAAGGAGGGGGGTCAAGTGAGCAGTACTTC. Protein sequence: CASSQGGGSSEQYF.

This clonotype was seen repeatedly, ten times or more. J is TRBJ2-1 and V is TRBV11-3, with TRBD2 as a possible D gene (5 bases). CDR3 size: 13 residues. CDR1 SGHNT and CDR2 YENEEA come from the germline V gene. V shed 4 bases and J shed 6 bases, with 10 bases lying between them. The CDR3 region is CASSSATSNEQFF. CDR3 bases: TGTGCCAGCAGCTCGGCAACTAGCAATGAGCAGTTCTTC.

In this sample, this clonotype turned up many times. The rearrangement links TRBV7-2 to TRBJ2-7, with 8 bases lining up with TRBD2. There are 14 residues in the CDR3. Germline V lookup: CDR1 SGHTA, CDR2 FQGNSA. The V gene end was trimmed by 1 base and the J gene end by 6 bases; junction bases not matched to a gene: 5. CDR3 sequence: CASSLGPAGGEQYF. CDR3 sequence (DNA): TGTGCCAGCAGCTTAGGTCCTGCGGGGGGCGAGCAGTACTTC.

This clonotype has at least ten counts. V usage is TRBV12-3 or TRBV12-4 and J usage is TRBJ2-6; a possible D gene is TRBD2 (6 bases). The ends were cut back, 5 bases at V and 0 bases at J, with 11 bases in the middle. The CDR3 spans 16 residues. The CDR3 sequence: CASSPWGLSGANVLTF. Written as DNA, the CDR3 is TGTGCCAGCAGTCCCTGGGGACTCTCTGGGGCCAACGTCCTGACTTTC.

This clonotype was observed many times. This sequence joins TRBV5-6 and TRBJ2-6, with 7 bases aligning to TRBD1. Germline V gene sequence: CDR1 SGHDT, CDR2 YYEEEE. J lost 0 bases, V lost 4 bases, and 13 bases had no gene match. The CDR3 is made up of 19 amino acids. CDR3 DNA sequence: TGTGCCAGCAGCAATACGCCGGGACAGCGATTCTCTGGGGCCAACGTCCTGACTTTC. It translates to CASSNTPGQRFSGANVLTF.

This clonotype came up many times. The rearrangement links TRBV5-8 to TRBJ1-1; D is perhaps TRBD1 (6 bases). V lost 0 bases, J lost 1 base, and 10 bases lay in between. Per germline, CDR1 SGHTS and CDR2 YDEGEE. This CDR3 region has 15 residues. The CDR3 loop reads CASSLGGQPNTEAFF. CDR3 nucleotide sequence: TGTGCCAGCAGCTTGGGCGGACAGCCGAACACTGAAGCTTTCTTT.

In its sample, this clonotype was seen a few times. The chain combines TRBV15 with TRBJ2-1; D uncertain. Germline V gene data show CDR1 as LNHNV and CDR2 as YYDKDF (reference sequence). V lost 5 bases and J lost 4, with 12 bases in between. The CDR3 runs to 14 residues. The CDR3 DNA reads TGTGCCACCAGCTTGGGCCTAGGATACAATGAGCAGTTCTTC. Amino acid sequence: CATSLGLGYNEQFF.

This clonotype was counted between two and nine times. The chain employs TRBV7-2 and TRBJ2-3; unclear D gene. This CDR3 comprises 11 residues. The V and J ends lost 4 bases and 9 bases respectively, with 8 bases between them. Germline-derived CDR1 and CDR2 are SGHTA and FQGNSA. This CDR3 reads CASSSGRTQYF. DNA of the CDR3: TGTGCCAGCAGCTCTGGACGCACGCAGTATTTT.

The rearrangement uses TRBV7-2 and TRBJ1-1; 7 bases align to TRBD1. This CDR3 contains 12 residues. After removal of 4 bases from V and 7 bases from J, the junction contained 3 bases not matched to a gene. CDR1 and CDR2 (germline): SGHTA, FQGNSA. This CDR3 is CASSSRDSEAFF. CDR3 sequence (DNA): TGTGCCAGCAGCTCCCGGGACAGTGAAGCTTTCTTT.

This clonotype showed up just a few times. The rearrangement links TRBV3-1 to TRBJ1-4; D is ambiguous. Germline V CDR1 and CDR2: LGHDT, YNNKEL (reference sequence). Trimming left V 0 bases short and J 5 bases short, with 10 bases between. This CDR3 contains 15 residues. CDR3 in DNA: TGTGCCAGCAGCCAAGAAGTTGGGCGAAATGAAAAACTGTTTTTT. It encodes CASSQEVGRNEKLFF.

This clonotype was observed once. The chain uses TRBV12-3 or TRBV12-4 and TRBJ2-7; D call uncertain. V was cut by 4 bases and J by 2 bases, with 9 bases left in between. The length of the CDR3 is 13 residues. The DNA of the CDR3 is TGTGCCAGCAGTTGGGTACTTACCTACGAGCAGTACTTC. Protein sequence: CASSWVLTYEQYF.